This T cell receptor (beta chain) was captured by sequencing in a study of a mutant IDH1 vaccine in newly diagnosed glioma. The time point is: week 47, end of study. A single vaccine dose contained 300 ug of mutant IDH1 20-mer peptide, and topical imiquimod was used with it. Assay: immunoSEQ multiplex PCR; the TCRdb copy retains only in-frame clones and omits some. The sample lists about 50,000 clones; about 81% were seen once. Points on this clone: Its antigen remains unknown.

The J segment lost 5 bases and the V segment lost 6 bases, leaving 7 bases of the junction unmatched. Looked up from germline, CDR1 is SGHNT and CDR2 is YENEEA. There are 15 residues in the CDR3. The sequence came from a woman between 25 and 40 years old with glioma. Some clones in this sample may be carry-over from other donors' samples. The source material was PBMCs, sampled from a glioma patient whose treatment included an IDH1 peptide vaccine. This sequence joins TRBV11-3 and TRBJ2-7, with 13 bases matching TRBD2. As DNA, the CDR3 is TGTGCCAGCAGTCCCGGGACTAGCGGGAATGACGAGCAGTACTTC. It is translated as CASSPGTSGNDEQYF.